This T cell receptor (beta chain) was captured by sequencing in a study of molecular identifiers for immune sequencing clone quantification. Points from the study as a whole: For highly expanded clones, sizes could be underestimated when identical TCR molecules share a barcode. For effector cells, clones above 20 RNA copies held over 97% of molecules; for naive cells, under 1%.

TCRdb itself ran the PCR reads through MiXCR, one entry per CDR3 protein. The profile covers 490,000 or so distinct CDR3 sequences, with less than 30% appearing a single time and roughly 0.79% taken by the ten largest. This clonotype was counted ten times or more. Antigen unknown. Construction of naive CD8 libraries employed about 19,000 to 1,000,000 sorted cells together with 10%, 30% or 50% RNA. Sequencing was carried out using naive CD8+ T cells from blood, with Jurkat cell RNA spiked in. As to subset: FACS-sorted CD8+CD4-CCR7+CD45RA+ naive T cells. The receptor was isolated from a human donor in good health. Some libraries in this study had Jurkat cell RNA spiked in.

In DNA form, the CDR3 reads TGCGCCAGCACCAGAGCCCCGAGCTCCTACAATGAGCAGTTCTTC. Its protein product is CASTRAPSSYNEQFF. The chain joins TRBV5-1 to TRBJ2-1; D remains ambiguous. CDR3 length: 15 residues. Germline V gene lookup returns CDR1 SGHRS and CDR2 YFSETQ. V was pared by 6 bases and J by 0 bases, with 13 bases between.